These 28 T cell receptor beta chains share one sample of origin, sequenced in a study of CD8+ T cells in alopecia areata. Extracted RNA was reverse transcribed, and the resulting cDNA served as sequencing template. The method was immunoSEQ multiplex PCR; TCRdb's version includes in-frame clones alone and lacks a portion of them. This table holds 95,000 to 100,000 clones, approximately 63% found once. Treatment: oral pan-JAK inhibitor, 5-10 mg twice daily. The input for sequencing was CD8+ T cells sorted from blood, taken at approximately week 61, from a patient treated with tofacitinib. These receptors originate from a human donor with alopecia areata.

This clone has more than one count but fewer than ten. This chain uses TRBV28 with TRBJ1-2; 8 nucleotides match TRBD1. The junction had 6 bases not matched to a gene; V was cut back by 7 bases and J by 2 bases. CDR3 length: 14 amino acids. Germline V CDR1 and CDR2: MDHEN, SYDVKM. The DNA of the CDR3 is TGTGCCAGCACCGAAAGGACAGGGAACTATGGCTACACCTTC. Its protein product is CASTERTGNYGYTF.

This rearrangement joins TRBV4-2 to TRBJ1-5; no firm D call. Germline lookup yields CDR1 LGHNA and CDR2 YNFKEQ. This CDR3 comprises 15 residues. V lost 1 base and J lost 0, with 7 bases in between. CDR3 in DNA: TGTGCCAGCAGCCAAGGCCAGATTAGCAATCAGCCCCAGCATTTT. Translated, it gives CASSQGQISNQPQHF.

This chain links TRBV11-2 with TRBJ1-5; D is unresolved. This CDR3 spans 13 amino acids. CDR1 is SGHAT, CDR2 FQNNGV, per germline. V lost 1 base and J lost 6, with 7 bases in between. The chain's CDR3 is CASSLGAGQPQHF. In DNA form, the CDR3 reads TGTGCCAGCAGCTTAGGGGCTGGTCAGCCCCAGCATTTT.

This sequence joins TRBV12-5 and TRBJ1-6; D is uncertain. Germline V lookup: CDR1 LGHNT, CDR2 FRNRAP. This CDR3 contains 16 residues. V was shortened by 6 bases and J by 5 bases, with 17 bases between the two germline ends. This CDR3 reads CASGADLVPNNSPLHF. The CDR3 DNA sequence: TGTGCTAGTGGGGCGGACTTGGTTCCGAATAATTCACCCCTCCACTTT.

This chain joins TRBV30 and TRBJ2-7; no clear D gene. With 3 bases removed from V and 0 bases from J, the gap between germline ends came to 9 bases. The CDR3 is made up of 13 amino acids. Germline V gives CDR1 GTSNPN, CDR2 SVGIG (reference sequence). The CDR3 DNA is TGTGCCTGGAGAGGAGACGGCTCCTACGAGCAGTACTTC. It yields the protein CAWRGDGSYEQYF.

V gene TRBV7-9 combines with J gene TRBJ2-5; TRBD2 agrees at 8 bases. CDR1 is SEHNR, CDR2 FQNEAQ, per germline (reference sequence). The V segment lost 1 base and the J segment 4 bases; nucleotides outside the gene matches: 5. The CDR3 covers 15 residues. CDR3 nucleotides: TGTGCCAGCAGCTTAGAAGCGGGGGTAGTAGAGACCCAGTACTTC. It is translated as CASSLEAGVVETQYF.

In this sample, this clone turned up once. The rearrangement joins TRBV4-1 to TRBJ1-1; 9 positions agree with TRBD1. Germline lookup yields CDR1 MGHRA and CDR2 YSYEKL. The CDR3 extends over 18 amino acids. The trim removed 2 bases at V and 1 base at J, leaving 11 bases unmatched. This CDR3 reads CASSQRLPGQGTNTEAFF. In DNA, the CDR3 is TGCGCCAGCAGCCAAAGGTTGCCGGGACAGGGTACGAACACTGAAGCTTTCTTT.

V is TRBV7-9 and J is TRBJ2-7; 7 positions match TRBD1. Germline V gene data show CDR1 as SEHNR and CDR2 as FQNEAQ (reference sequence). The CDR3 is made up of 12 amino acids. The J segment lost 0 bases and the V segment lost 8 bases, leaving 1 base of the junction unmatched. Written as DNA, the CDR3 is TGTGCCAGCGGGGACAGCTCCTACGAGCAGTACTTC. It encodes CASGDSSYEQYF.

This clone was detected a few times. The V gene is TRBV7-8, the J gene TRBJ2-4; D possibly corresponds to TRBD1 (5 bases). Germline CDR1 SGHVS, CDR2 FQNEAQ. The CDR3 runs to 15 residues. Between the trimmed V and J ends, which lost 4 bases and 9 bases, there was a span of 19 bases. The CDR3 DNA reads TGTGCCAGCAGCTCAACTCGACAGTCCAGCAGCATTCAGTACTTC. Translation gives CASSSTRQSSSIQYF. Supplemented by reference TRBV7-8 and TRBJ2-4, the full variable domain reads GAGVSQSPRYKVAKRGQDVALRCDPISGHVSLFWYQQALGQGPEFLTYFQNEAQLDKSGLPSDRFFAERPEGSVSTLKIQRTQQEDSAVYLCASSSTRQSSSIQYFGAGTRLSVL.

The chain couples TRBV7-9 to TRBJ1-2; D gene unclear. The germline gives CDR1 SEHNR, CDR2 FQNEAQ (reference sequence). Trimming stripped 4 bases from V and 1 base from J, with 16 bases between. The CDR3 loop spans 16 amino acids. CDR3 in DNA: TGTGCCAGCAGCTCCCGACCGACCGATATTAACTATGGCTACACCTTC. It codes for CASSSRPTDINYGYTF.

There are a few counts of this clone. The chain carries TRBV27 and TRBJ1-2; no definite D call. Germline lookup yields CDR1 MNHEY and CDR2 SMNVEV (reference sequence). The length of the CDR3 is 13 residues. V was trimmed by 6 bases and J by 2 bases, leaving 10 bases between them. The CDR3 sequence is CASSQAANYGYTF. For the CDR3, the DNA is TGTGCCAGCAGCCAAGCGGCCAACTATGGCTACACCTTC.

V gene TRBV2 combines with J gene TRBJ2-7; 7 bases fit TRBD1. Trimming took 3 bases from V and 2 from J; bases not matched to a gene: 7. The CDR3 is made up of 15 amino acids. Germline loops: CDR1 SNHLY, CDR2 FYNNEI. CDR3 nucleotide sequence: TGTGCCAGCAGTGATATCGGCCAGGGGGCCTACGAGCAGTACTTC. Amino acids: CASSDIGQGAYEQYF.

V is TRBV7-9 and J is TRBJ2-7; D call uncertain. Trimming took 1 base from V and 5 from J, leaving 9 bases between them. From germline, CDR1 is SEHNR and CDR2 FQNEAQ (reference sequence). The CDR3 contains 13 residues. The CDR3 DNA reads as TGTGCCAGCAGCTTAGAGGGTGGAGACGAGCAGTACTTC. This gives the protein CASSLEGGDEQYF.

The rearrangement links TRBV5-1 to TRBJ1-1; D remains unclear. The germline V gene encodes CDR1 SGHRS and CDR2 YFSETQ. The length of the CDR3 is 16 residues. The V and J ends lost 2 bases and 1 base respectively, with 15 bases between them. CDR3 nucleotide sequence: TGCGCCAGCAGCTTTAAAGGACGGCGCGGGAACACTGAAGCTTTCTTT. Translating it yields CASSFKGRRGNTEAFF. The full variable domain, completed using reference TRBV5-1 and TRBJ1-1, is KAGVTQTPRYLIKTRGQQVTLSCSPISGHRSVSWYQQTPGQGLQFLFEYFSETQRNKGNFPGRFSGRQFSNSRSEMNVSTLELGDSALYLCASSFKGRRGNTEAFFGQGTRLTVV.

V usage is TRBV11-2 and J usage is TRBJ1-6; D perhaps matches TRBD1 (5 bases). The CDR3 sequence is 15 residues long. Trimming left V 5 bases short and J 6 bases short, with 14 bases between. Germline V gene lookup returns CDR1 SGHAT and CDR2 FQNNGV. The CDR3 is CASSQTAGRNSPLHF. CDR3 bases: TGTGCCAGCAGCCAGACGGCAGGGCGTAATTCACCCCTCCACTTT.

The genes are TRBV27 and TRBJ1-4, with 8 bases that match TRBD1. Unmatched junction bases numbered 7, after V lost 6 bases and J lost 7 bases. The germline CDR1 and CDR2 sequences are MNHEY and SMNVEV (reference sequence). The CDR3 has 14 residues. CDR3 in DNA: TGTGCCAGCAGCTCAGGGGGCTTGGGTGAAAAACTGTTTTTT. Translated, it gives CASSSGGLGEKLFF.

This chain links TRBV7-9 with TRBJ1-5; D is uncertain. Trimming cost V 5 bases and J 0 bases, with 8 bases left between them. Germline V gene lookup returns CDR1 SEHNR and CDR2 FQNEAQ (reference sequence). This CDR3 spans 14 amino acids. DNA for the CDR3: TGTGCCAGCAGCCTAGACGGTAGCAATCAGCCCCAGCATTTT. It encodes CASSLDGSNQPQHF.

By sample fraction, this clone is medium-sized. V and J are TRBV6-1 and TRBJ2-2; D unclear. Trimming left V 5 bases short and J 5 bases short, with 12 bases between. Per germline, CDR1 MNHNS and CDR2 SASEGT. The CDR3 totals 14 residues. Here the CDR3 DNA reads TGTGCCAGCAGTATGCAACAGCTTACCGGGGAGCTGTTTTTT. This sequence encodes CASSMQQLTGELFF.

The chain recombines TRBV15 with TRBJ1-1; tentatively, D is TRBD1 (6 bases). Looked up from germline, CDR1 is LNHNV and CDR2 is YYDKDF (reference sequence). V was pared by 0 bases and J by 8 bases, with 10 bases between. There are 13 residues in the CDR3. CDR3 protein: CATSRDLDREAFF. The CDR3 DNA sequence: TGTGCCACCAGCAGAGATCTCGACAGGGAAGCTTTCTTT.

Sample share makes this clone medium-sized. V and J are TRBV7-2 and TRBJ2-7; perhaps TRBD1 as D (5 bases). The CDR3 length is 13 residues. V shed 5 bases and J shed 5 bases, with 13 bases lying between them. From germline, CDR1 is SGHTA and CDR2 FQGNSA. In nucleotides, the CDR3 is TGTGCCAGCAGCCAGCAGGGTTCCCACGAGCAGTACTTC. The encoded protein is CASSQQGSHEQYF.

The genes are TRBV7-2 and TRBJ1-5; a weak D match, TRBD1 (5 bases). The germline V gene has CDR1 SGHTA and CDR2 FQGNSA. CDR3 length: 14 residues. V lost 5 bases and J lost 3, with 11 bases in between. The DNA of the CDR3 is TGTGCCAGCAGCACCGGACAATACAATCAGCCCCAGCATTTT. It yields the protein CASSTGQYNQPQHF.

The chain carries TRBV29-1 and TRBJ1-1, with D unresolved. This CDR3 has 12 residues. CDR1 SQVTM and CDR2 ANQGSEA come from the germline V gene. V lost 4 bases and J lost 4, with 10 bases in between. CDR3 bases: TGCAGCGTTGCCGGCAGCCCCACTGAAGCTTTCTTT. This gives the protein CSVAGSPTEAFF.

The CDR3 nucleotides read TGCGCCAGCAGCTGGGTGTCCGTGGGGGCCAACTACAATGAGCAGTTCTTC. Encoded protein: CASSWVSVGANYNEQFF. This chain links TRBV5-1 with TRBJ2-1; D may be TRBD1 (6 bases). With 3 bases removed from V and 3 bases from J, the gap between germline ends came to 19 bases. CDR1 and CDR2 from the germline V gene are SGHRS and YFSETQ. The length of the CDR3 is 17 residues. The complete variable domain, with remaining parts taken from reference TRBV5-1 and TRBJ2-1, reads KAGVTQTPRYLIKTRGQQVTLSCSPISGHRSVSWYQQTPGQGLQFLFEYFSETQRNKGNFPGRFSGRQFSNSRSEMNVSTLELGDSALYLCASSWVSVGANYNEQFFGPGTRLTVL.

This chain connects TRBV7-9 to TRBJ1-2, with a weak D call TRBD1 (5 bases). V lost 2 bases, J lost 12 bases, and 13 bases lay in between. CDR3 length equals 12 residues. Germline CDR1 and CDR2: SEHNR and FQNEAQ (reference sequence). Here the CDR3 reads CASSLKPRADTF. The CDR3 nucleotides are TGTGCCAGCAGCTTAAAGCCCAGGGCAGACACCTTC.

The V call is TRBV7-2, the J call TRBJ2-1; tentative D call: TRBD2 (5 bases). The CDR3 extends over 16 amino acids. The V and J ends lost 1 base and 0 bases respectively, with 10 bases between them. CDR1 and CDR2 (germline): SGHTA, FQGNSA. The CDR3 DNA reads TGTGCCAGCAGCTTAGGACGGAGCGGCTCCTACAATGAGCAGTTCTTC. This codes for CASSLGRSGSYNEQFF. The whole variable domain, filled in from reference TRBV7-2 and TRBJ2-1, reads GAGVSQSPSNKVTEKGKDVELRCDPISGHTALYWYRQSLGQGLEFLIYFQGNSAPDKSGLPSDRFSAERTGGSVSTLTIQRTQQEDSAVYLCASSLGRSGSYNEQFFGPGTRLTVL.

This sequence joins TRBV5-6 and TRBJ2-7, with a tentative D call TRBD2 (6 bases). The length of the CDR3 is 15 residues. The germline V and J ends were trimmed by 0 bases and 2 bases, with 12 bases remaining between them. Germline V lookup: CDR1 SGHDT, CDR2 YYEEEE. The chain's CDR3 is CASSLGFAGTYEQYF. The CDR3 DNA follows: TGTGCCAGCAGCTTGGGTTTCGCGGGGACCTACGAGCAGTACTTC.

A few counts support this clone. The sample contains more than one DNA sequence encoding this CDR3. The CDR3 region is CASSQDGNYGYTF. In DNA form, the CDR3 reads TGTGCCAGCAGCCAAGACGGTAACTATGGCTACACCTTC. This chain links TRBV14 with TRBJ1-2; D is undetermined. CDR3 size: 13 residues. Germline assignment: CDR1 SGHDN and CDR2 FVKESK. The V end was cut by 0 bases, the J end by 1 base, with 3 bases between.

This clone appeared a few times. V is TRBV5-1 and J is TRBJ2-4; a weak D match, TRBD1 (6 bases). With 1 base removed from V and 0 bases from J, the gap between germline ends came to 11 bases. Germline CDR1 is SGHRS and CDR2 is YFSETQ. The CDR3 runs to 16 residues. The CDR3 loop is CASSLTATGAKNIQYF. The CDR3 DNA sequence: TGCGCCAGCAGCTTGACCGCGACAGGAGCCAAAAACATTCAGTACTTC.